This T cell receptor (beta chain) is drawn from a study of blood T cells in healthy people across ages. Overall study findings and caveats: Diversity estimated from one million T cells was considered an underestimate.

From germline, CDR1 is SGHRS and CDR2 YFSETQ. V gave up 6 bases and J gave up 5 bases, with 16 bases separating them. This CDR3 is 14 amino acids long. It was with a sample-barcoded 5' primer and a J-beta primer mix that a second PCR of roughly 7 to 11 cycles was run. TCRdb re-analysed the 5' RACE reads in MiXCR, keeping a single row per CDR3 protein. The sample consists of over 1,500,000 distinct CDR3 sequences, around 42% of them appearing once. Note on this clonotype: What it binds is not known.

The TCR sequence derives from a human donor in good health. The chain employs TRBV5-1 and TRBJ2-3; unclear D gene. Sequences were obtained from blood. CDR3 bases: TGCGCCAGCAAGAACAGCCCCGGCGGAGATACGCAGTATTTT. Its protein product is CASKNSPGGDTQYF.